The T cell receptor (beta chain) under discussion was sequenced for a study of cytomegalovirus exposure and HLA in healthy donors (dated 2017 in TCRdb). Describing the broader study: In an earlier analysis of roughly 590 of the donors, approximately 300 Gb of sequence data and 100 million or so unique TCR beta sequences from 150 million to 200 million T cells were reported. An earlier analysis of 587 of the donors applied high-throughput TCR beta sequencing to assess whether each TCR beta V gene segment acted as functional or pseudogenic. A later analysis re-analyzed previously published TCR beta repertoires from approximately 700 donors and added high-resolution HLA genotyping to study TCR occurrence patterns. HLA typing covered class I and class II loci at four-digit resolution. An early release that covered approximately 600 HLA-typed donors contained about 300 gigabases of sequencing data and 65 million to 100 million unique TCR sequences. A later genetic analysis used genome-wide SNP genotypes for about 55% of the 666 donors, treating that subset as a discovery cohort. All discovery cohort repertoires had been generated using a single sequencing platform. Among roughly 400 genotyped donors of the cohort, an average of approximately 240,000 unique TCR beta nucleotide sequences was sequenced per donor, of which roughly 18% were non-productive. Among the roughly 370 genotyped donors, roughly 80% belonged to the genetic ancestry cluster associated with self-reported Caucasian donors. The number of typed donors differed by locus: about 629-630 for A, B, C, DRB1 and DQB1; 500 to 550 for DQA1; some 590 for DPA1; and some 430 for DPB1. Alongside the repertoire data, information on donor age, sex, ethnicity and CMV serostatus was compiled. The study aimed to test whether cataloging public T cell receptors could reveal signatures of past pathogen exposure. High-throughput TCR immunosequencing, statistical association of individual TCRs with disease status, and machine learning were combined to predict cytomegalovirus infection status. Rather than using new phenotypic data, the later analysis identified candidate immune exposures from TCR beta sequences and from how often those sequences occurred across donors. Four or five DR-DQ haplotypes were treated as single units for association and clustering because of strong linkage in the cohort. Using immunosequencing, the study profiled T cell repertoires from 500 to 800 subjects and related those repertoires to cytomegalovirus serostatus. Besides the first cohort of 500 to 700 subjects, a separate validation cohort made up of over 95 different subjects was used. General conclusions and limits of the study: The authors suggested that the approach could potentially be generalized to other disease states and immunological phenotypes. In a later analysis, HLA-associated TCR beta chains showed more clonal expansion and lower generation probabilities than non-associated chains that were equally common. The sequencing pipeline was judged likely to have produced a cluster of highly shared sequence variants as a technical artifact. Strong co-occurrence of HLA alleles, especially DR and DQ, made assigning TCR associations to individual alleles difficult. A few of the identified cytomegalovirus-associated TCR beta chains were confirmed in vitro to be specific for cytomegalovirus antigens. The study gave a list of around 170 TCR beta chains associated with cytomegalovirus. In an earlier analysis of about 540 of the donors, most TCR beta V segments were observed in productive rearrangements about 90% or about 30% of the time, broadly matching IMGT annotations. Specific HLA alleles were associated with 18,000 or so TCR beta sequences at a false discovery rate of 0.05 in a later analysis. Several of the top co-occurrence clusters appeared to be linked to parvovirus B19, influenza, CMV and Epstein-Barr virus, according to a later analysis. Most TCR sequences were seen in very few donors, while some public TCRs were found in many individuals. Cytomegalovirus status was reported to be diagnosed by the classifier with high specificity and sensitivity in both the original and validation cohorts. A later genetic analysis associated a missense DCLRE1C variant with V-gene and J-gene trimming of TCR beta chains, and an independent cohort replicated the association. In this cohort, only TCR beta chains were sequenced, and detectable features were limited by the absence of alpha or paired-chain data. The only immune exposure information available for the cohort was CMV serostatus. In a later analysis, most CMV-associated TCR beta chains were found to appear HLA-restricted, with HLA associations seemingly driven largely by CMV exposure. In a later analysis, the rate of TCR association differed among HLA loci, with DRB1 alleles having the most associated TCRs and HLA-C alleles having the fewest. Because HLA typing was unavailable for some donors at each locus, only the typed subset was used in association tests. Roughly 15 rarely observed V segments, including chromosome 9 orphons, were excluded from the earlier analysis of approximately 600 of the donors because counts were too low. A later genetic analysis reported fewer N-insertions in productive TCRs among donors in an Asian-associated ancestry cluster than the roughly 700-donor mean. The presence/absence analyses assumed that sequencing depth was roughly uniform across donors, and that assumption may not be true. Correlated functional status among segregating V segments might be attributable to linkage disequilibrium, but an unknown experimental factor could not be ruled out. A further reported finding was that TCR beta sequences accurately predicted the HLA-A and HLA-B alleles for most subjects in the first cohort.

The method was the immunoSEQ multiplex PCR assay. For the multiplex PCR, a mixture combining 60 forward primers for TCR Vbeta segments and 13 reverse primers for TCR Jbeta segments was used. The CDR3 region of rearranged TCR beta genes was amplified from genomic DNA with a multiplex PCR assay. Amplified TCR beta libraries were sequenced as 87-base-pair reads on the Illumina HiSeq System. The paper's processing steps were these. A later analysis counted about 76 million unique TCR beta chains across the 550 to 700 repertoires, and 9.5 million to 11 million of these chains were shared by at least two donors. Raw reads were error-corrected and collapsed into unique sequences by a nearest-neighbor algorithm in which closely related sequences were merged to remove PCR and sequencing errors. To assign V, D and J gene segments, CDR3 sequences were aligned to IMGT reference sequences. For a sequence to be retained, a match of at least six nucleotides was required to both a V gene segment and a J gene segment. Rearrangements were called productive when the CDR3 lacked stop codons and stayed in frame with V and J; all others were non-productive. Following IMGT convention, CDR3 was defined as the stretch from the second conserved V-encoded cysteine up to the conserved J-encoded phenylalanine. The earlier analysis of about 530 of the donors excluded any sequence lacking an unambiguous match to a single V gene segment. In an earlier analysis of approximately 590 of the donors, V segments were called functional above 56.7% productive rearrangements and were called segregating when the between-donor standard deviation exceeded 5%. A statistical classification framework was built to diagnose cytomegalovirus status from the catalog of TCR beta chain sequences. A later analysis assigned V and J genes by comparing TCR nucleotide sequences with IMGT/GENE-DB human TR gene sequences. The TCRdist pipeline was used in a later analysis to assign CDR3 sequences and most-parsimonious VDJ recombination scenarios. In a later analysis, each TCR beta chain was defined by its CDR3 amino acid sequence together with its V-gene family, and reads without a unique V-gene family were excluded. As a way to deal with suspected cross-contamination and a sequencing artifact, a later analysis dropped 450 to 600 nucleotide sequences that were highly shared and had low generation probability. For each public chain, a later analysis derived a clonal expansion index from normalized ranks of inferred template counts within each repertoire. In a later analysis, generation probabilities were computed with a VDJ recombination model fitted to out-of-frame rearrangements, and the resulting probabilities were checked against IGoR. In a later analysis, hypergeometric tests were used to score TCR-TCR, TCR-HLA and TCR-CMV co-occurrence, with a repertoire-size bias correction applied to TCR pairs. In a later analysis, false discovery rates were estimated by permuting HLA or CMV assignments 20 times. In a later analysis, co-occurring TCRs were grouped with DBSCAN, and TCRdist sequence similarity was added when clustering was performed within HLA-allele-positive subsets. Co-occurrence clustering excluded repertoires with fewer than 30,000 or more than 120,000 public chains, plus five with anomalous nucleotide sharing. TCRdb retrieved this table from immuneACCESS and kept in-frame rearrangements only. Not all clones are present; in checked studies, unresolved V genes account for under half, and no reason is known for the remainder. V, J and clone size are those of that table, while D and trimming were read from the DNA. The data table for this sample lists more than 100,000 clones. Roughly 1.5% of the sample is taken by the ten largest.

The cohort was made up of about 670 healthy bone marrow donors. At the time of sampling, all cohort members were nominally healthy, though unrecorded immune exposures were likely present. The donor tested CMV seronegative and was one of the 352 seronegative cohort members. A peripheral blood sample was provided by each donor, and peripheral blood mononuclear cells were used for TCR beta sequencing. The Qiagen DNeasy Blood Extraction Kit was used to extract genomic DNA from the blood cell samples. With regard to this clone: The target of this receptor is not known.

The source is a woman aged 40-49 years in good health and CMV-seronegative. Input material: PBMCs.

The CDR3 has the sequence CASTTTLGYGYTF. The sequenced DNA is TGTGCCTCAACTACTACGCTTGGCTATGGCTACACCTTC. The sequence joins TRBV27 to TRBJ1-2, with the D gene too uncertain to name. The germline V gene (reference sequence) provides CDR1 MNHEY and CDR2 SMNVEV. Inclusive of the bounding cysteine and phenylalanine, the CDR3 is 13 residues long. CDR3 DNA only is kept here, 39 bases in frame from base 1. V gives up 11 bases and J gives up 4 bases, and the segment between their germline ends measures 17 bases.